This record concerns one TCR beta chain sequence. What it recognizes is unknown. Using immunoSEQ multiplex PCR, the repertoire was profiled, and TCRdb retains in-frame clones only, with some absent. This table holds 300,000 to 450,000 clones, more than 75% found once. This sample stems from a study of Ad26.COV2.S vaccination and SARS-CoV-2 variants. Background on the study: The study gave Ad26.COV2.S intramuscularly, once or twice 56 days apart.

Study conclusions and caveats: Higher spike-specific TCR breadth was found in vaccine recipients than in placebo recipients. With respect to non-spike TCR breadth, vaccine and placebo recipients were similar. Responses of spike-specific T cells (both CD8+ and CD4+) reportedly showed substantial breadth after vaccination.

V was pared by 4 bases and J by 4 bases, with 15 bases of the junction left unmatched. The CDR3 totals 17 residues. From germline, CDR1 is LGHNA and CDR2 YSLEER. Treatment described: around 19 received Ad26.COV2.S at low or high dose, single or two shots; a few received placebo; per-sample allocation not given. On day 63 after the first injection, vaccine and placebo recipients gave samples. The specimen was peripheral blood, collected in a trial of Ad26.COV2.S vaccine versus placebo. The clonotype was recovered from a person aged 18-65 years who received the Ad26.COV2.S COVID-19 vaccine or a placebo. The chain combines TRBV4-3 with TRBJ1-2, with TRBD1 matching over 7 bases. CDR3 in DNA: TGCGCCAGCAGCCGGGAAGGCGGGCCAGGGGGAAGCTATGGCTACACCTTC. Its translation: CASSREGGPGGSYGYTF.